Below, 32 T cell receptor beta chains from the same sample are listed, as sequenced in a study of blood T cell repertoires in COVID-19. The protocol was immunoSEQ multiplex PCR, while the TCRdb copy is restricted to in-frame clones and leaves out a portion. There are around 130,000 clones in the sample; 80% to 85% occur only once, and 18% lies in the top ten. The sample taken for sequencing was PBMCs or T cells enriched from blood (not recorded which). The source is a young man who had recovered from COVID-19.

The V call is TRBV5-6, the J call TRBJ2-1, with a weak D call TRBD1 (6 bases). V lost 2 bases and J 10 bases, leaving 13 bases between the germline ends. The CDR3 length is 13 residues. CDR1 is SGHDT and CDR2 is YYEEEE in the germline V gene. CDR3 residues: CASSLRGGKEQFF. The CDR3 DNA reads TGTGCCAGCAGCTTACGTGGGGGCAAGGAGCAGTTCTTC.

In its sample, this clone was seen once. V is TRBV19 and J is TRBJ2-1; D is possibly TRBD1 (6 bases). This CDR3 region has 13 residues. The V and J ends lost 3 bases and 9 bases respectively, with 12 bases between them. Germline lookup yields CDR1 LNHDA and CDR2 SQIVND (reference sequence). The CDR3 DNA is TGTGCCAGTAGTATCCGACAGGACCCTGAGCAGTTCTTC. As protein: CASSIRQDPEQFF.

The chain employs TRBV7-9 and TRBJ1-6; no clear D. Trimming pared 4 bases from V and 7 bases from J, leaving 14 bases between. Germline CDR1 reads SEHNR; CDR2 reads FQNEAQ (reference sequence). This CDR3 comprises 15 residues. The CDR3 sequence is CASSSETTGNSPLHF. Here the CDR3 DNA reads TGTGCCAGCAGCTCCGAAACTACGGGAAATTCACCCCTCCACTTT.

This sequence joins TRBV7-6 and TRBJ2-5, with 8 bases fitting TRBD2. Germline V lookup: CDR1 SGHVS, CDR2 FNYEAQ. CDR3 length: 14 amino acids. Trimming at V came to 4 bases and at J to 4 bases, leaving 5 bases not matched to a gene. The CDR3 sequence is CASSSPREGETQYF. CDR3 bases: TGTGCCAGCAGCTCCCCCCGGGAGGGAGAGACCCAGTACTTC.

This sequence joins TRBV5-6 and TRBJ2-4; possible D gene TRBD1, 5 bases. Germline values: CDR1 SGHDT, CDR2 YYEEEE. V dropped 5 bases and J dropped 5 bases, with 11 bases sitting between them. The CDR3 is 13 residues long. CDR3 loop: CASSAQDENIQYF. Here the CDR3 DNA reads TGTGCCAGCAGTGCACAGGATGAAAACATTCAGTACTTC.

On this clone itself: Sequence at one end of the junction differs from germline and may be a read error. The chain couples TRBV7-7 to TRBJ2-5, with a tentative D call TRBD2 (5 bases). Germline values: CDR1 SSHAT, CDR2 FNYEAQ (reference sequence). CDR3 length: 17 amino acids. Here the CDR3 DNA reads TGTGCTAGCAGCTTATCCGGGGTCAGAAAAGGTCAAGAGACCCAGTACTTC. Protein product: CASSLSGVRKGQETQYF.

The chain uses TRBV2 and TRBJ2-5; 8 nucleotides match TRBD2. In germline, CDR1 is SNHLY, CDR2 FYNNEI. The J segment lost 1 base and the V segment lost 7 bases, leaving 8 bases of the junction unmatched. The CDR3 has 15 amino acids. This chain's CDR3 is CASMSLRGVQETQYF. The CDR3 bases are TGTGCCAGCATGAGTTTGCGGGGGGTCCAAGAGACCCAGTACTTC.

The chain recombines TRBV29-1 with TRBJ2-1; 8 positions agree with TRBD2. V was pared by 3 bases and J by 7 bases, with 2 bases of the junction left unmatched. This CDR3 has 12 amino acids. The V gene's germline CDR1 is SQVTM and CDR2 ANQGSEA. CDR3 region: CSVDASGNEQFF. In DNA form, the CDR3 reads TGCAGCGTTGATGCTAGCGGGAATGAGCAGTTCTTC.

J is TRBJ2-7 and V is TRBV3-1 (or the pseudogene TRBV3-2), with D hard to call. Germline values: CDR1 LGHDT, CDR2 YNNKEL (reference sequence). The germline V and J ends were trimmed by 8 bases and 7 bases, with 15 bases remaining between them. There are 12 residues in the CDR3. CDR3 coding DNA: TGTGCCAGCGGGTGGCCTATCGGGGAGCAGTACTTC. As protein: CASGWPIGEQYF.

The rearrangement links TRBV14 to TRBJ1-1; 7 nucleotides agree with TRBD1. Germline V gene lookup returns CDR1 SGHDN and CDR2 FVKESK. The CDR3 sequence is 13 residues long. The junction had 9 bases not matched to a gene; V was cut back by 4 bases and J by 10 bases. Here the CDR3 reads CASSRDSRSGAFF. The CDR3 coding sequence is TGTGCCAGCAGCCGGGACAGCCGTTCAGGAGCTTTCTTT.

The rearrangement joins TRBV29-1 to TRBJ1-1, with D unresolved. This CDR3 is built from 14 residues. Germline V CDR1 and CDR2: SQVTM, ANQGSEA. Trimming pared 7 bases from V and 1 base from J, leaving 16 bases between. The CDR3 spells CSAQGRMSNTEAFF. The CDR3 DNA reads TGCAGCGCCCAAGGGAGGATGTCGAACACTGAAGCTTTCTTT.

The table lists this clone with a few counts. The chain joins TRBV6-6 to TRBJ2-5; possibly TRBD1 for D (7 bases). Trimming removed 7 bases at V and 5 bases at J, with 20 bases between. Germline CDR1 reads MNHNY; CDR2 reads SVGAGI (reference sequence). The CDR3 is 15 amino acids. The chain's CDR3 is CASTQGGSVVETQYF. CDR3 DNA sequence: TGTGCCAGCACCCAGGGGGGCAGCGTGGTGGAGACCCAGTACTTC.

The chain employs TRBV19 and TRBJ1-2, with D tentatively TRBD1 (5 bases). CDR1 LNHDA and CDR2 SQIVND come from the germline V gene (reference sequence). The CDR3 consists of 15 residues. V was trimmed by 3 bases and J by 0 bases, leaving 11 bases between them. CDR3 region: CASSIATAANYGYTF. The CDR3 bases are TGTGCCAGTAGTATCGCGACAGCAGCTAACTATGGCTACACCTTC.

The rearrangement uses TRBV4-2 and TRBJ1-2; 7 bases line up with TRBD1. Germline V gene data show CDR1 as LGHNA and CDR2 as YNFKEQ. The CDR3 runs to 16 residues. V was pared by 4 bases and J by 0 bases, with 8 bases of the junction left unmatched. Written as DNA, the CDR3 is TGTGCCAGCAGCCCCGGGACAGAGCGAACTAACTATGGCTACACCTTC. Its translation is CASSPGTERTNYGYTF.

This clone showed up just once. J is TRBJ2-2 and V is TRBV12-5; D is unclear. Germline V CDR1 and CDR2: LGHNT, FRNRAP. V dropped 4 bases and J dropped 1 base, with 7 bases sitting between them. The CDR3 has 14 amino acids. CDR3 residues: CASGSDKNTGELFF. As DNA, the CDR3 is TGTGCTAGTGGTTCCGACAAGAACACCGGGGAGCTGTTTTTT.

The chain employs TRBV12-5 and TRBJ1-2; TRBD1 might be the D (6 bases). V gave up 3 bases and J gave up 2 bases, with 13 bases separating them. The CDR3 loop spans 15 amino acids. Germline V gene lookup returns CDR1 LGHNT and CDR2 FRNRAP. This CDR3 is CASGLGGEVNYGYTF. CDR3 in DNA: TGTGCTAGTGGTTTAGGGGGTGAAGTAAACTATGGCTACACCTTC.

The V and J genes are TRBV30 and TRBJ2-4; 9 positions match TRBD2. Germline-derived CDR1 and CDR2 are GTSNPN and SVGIG (reference sequence). Germline trimming cut 2 bases from V and 7 bases from J; bases unmatched to any gene: 9. The CDR3 extends over 15 amino acids. CDR3 protein: CAWSFYGGRGNIQYF. The CDR3 coding sequence is TGTGCCTGGAGTTTCTATGGCGGGAGGGGTAACATTCAGTACTTC. The variable domain in full, with the rest retrieved from reference TRBV30 and TRBJ2-4, is SQTIHQWPATLVQPVGSPLSLECTVEGTSNPNLYWYRQAAGRGLQLLFYSVGIGQISSEVPQNLSASRPQDRQFILSSKKLLLSDSGFYLCAWSFYGGRGNIQYFGAGTRLSVL.

V and J are TRBV28 and TRBJ2-7; D is uncertain. The CDR3 loop spans 12 amino acids. Deletions cut 4 bases from V and 4 bases from J, with 8 bases between. The germline V gene encodes CDR1 MDHEN and CDR2 SYDVKM. The CDR3 region has the DNA TGTGCCAGCAGTTCCCTACCATACGAGCAGTACTTC. This gives the protein CASSSLPYEQYF.

The chain combines TRBV5-6 with TRBJ1-2; D is ambiguous. V was cut by 3 bases and J by 13 bases, with 13 bases left in between. The germline CDR1 and CDR2 sequences are SGHDT and YYEEEE. The CDR3 spans 11 residues. CDR3 protein: CASSSQEGATF. CDR3 bases: TGTGCCAGCAGCTCCCAGGAGGGAGCCACCTTC.

This chain links TRBV19 with TRBJ2-3; D gene unclear. Germline V gene sequence: CDR1 LNHDA, CDR2 SQIVND (reference sequence). Trimming stripped 6 bases from V and 1 base from J, with 8 bases between. The CDR3 length is 13 residues. CDR3 in amino acids: CASRPPGTDTQYF. CDR3 nucleotides: TGTGCCAGTAGACCTCCGGGCACAGATACGCAGTATTTT.

J is TRBJ1-2 and V is TRBV9, with 7 bases identical to TRBD1. The CDR3 covers 14 residues. Germline values: CDR1 SGDLS, CDR2 YYNGEE. J gave up 5 bases and V 4 bases, and 8 bases lay outside the gene matches. CDR3 in amino acids: CASSPKGTDYGYTF. The CDR3 bases are TGTGCCAGCAGCCCCAAGGGGACAGATTATGGCTACACCTTC.

A single count supports this clone. The rearrangement joins TRBV2 to TRBJ1-5, with a weak D call TRBD1 (6 bases). Germline assignment: CDR1 SNHLY and CDR2 FYNNEI. The CDR3 consists of 14 residues. V lost 3 bases and J 7 bases, leaving 13 bases between the germline ends. The CDR3 sequence is CASSELGDRQPQHF. CDR3 nucleotide sequence: TGTGCCAGCAGTGAGCTAGGCGACAGGCAGCCCCAGCATTTT.

The rearrangement uses TRBV5-4 and TRBJ2-3; TRBD2 aligns across 12 bases. J gave up 4 bases and V 0 bases, and 6 bases lay outside the gene matches. This CDR3 spans 17 amino acids. Germline V gives CDR1 SGHNT, CDR2 YYREEE (reference sequence). CDR3 region: CASSLGGLAGRADTQYF. CDR3 nucleotides: TGTGCCAGCAGCTTGGGAGGACTAGCGGGACGGGCAGATACGCAGTATTTT.

The chain couples TRBV7-9 to TRBJ2-5; possibly TRBD1 for D (6 bases). Per germline, CDR1 SEHNR and CDR2 FQNEAQ (reference sequence). V was cut by 1 base and J by 7 bases, with 10 bases left in between. This CDR3 region has 13 residues. The CDR3 spells CASSLGQAVTQYF. In nucleotides, the CDR3 is TGTGCCAGCAGCTTAGGACAGGCGGTGACCCAGTACTTC.

The V and J genes are TRBV18 and TRBJ2-5; D may be TRBD1 (6 bases). Trimming took 0 bases from V and 3 from J, leaving 14 bases between them. The CDR3 extends over 16 amino acids. Per germline, CDR1 KGHSH and CDR2 LQKENI. The CDR3: CASSPPPDSVEETQYF. The CDR3 DNA reads as TGTGCCAGCTCACCACCACCGGACAGTGTCGAAGAGACCCAGTACTTC.

The rearrangement uses TRBV5-1 and TRBJ2-1; tentative D call: TRBD2 (6 bases). The length of the CDR3 is 14 residues. V was cut by 0 bases and J by 10 bases, with 14 bases left in between. The germline CDR1 and CDR2 sequences are SGHRS and YFSETQ. CDR3 DNA: TGCGCCAGCAGCTTGGAGGTCCCCGCGGGGGAGCAGTTCTTC. Protein sequence: CASSLEVPAGEQFF.

This clone was seen a few times. The rearrangement uses TRBV19 and TRBJ2-2; TRBD2 matches at 7 bases. The CDR3 covers 17 residues. Germline CDR1 and CDR2: LNHDA and SQIVND (reference sequence). J lost 8 bases, V lost 5 bases, and 17 bases had no gene match. The CDR3 coding sequence is TGTGCCAGTAGTTCCCTTCTGGGGGGGACCACGATAGGGGAGCTGTTTTTT. It codes for CASSSLLGGTTIGELFF.

This chain connects TRBV6-5 to TRBJ2-3, with TRBD1 identical over 7 bases. Germline CDR1 and CDR2: MNHEY and SVGAGI. The V segment lost 0 bases and the J segment 5 bases; nucleotides outside the gene matches: 2. The CDR3 runs 14 residues. The CDR3 sequence is CASSYSGGQDTQYF. In DNA, the CDR3 is TGTGCCAGCAGTTACTCAGGGGGCCAAGATACGCAGTATTTT.

The chain joins TRBV30 to TRBJ2-3; D gene unclear. The V end lost 5 bases, the J end lost 6 bases, and 12 bases lay between the germline ends. CDR3 length: 12 amino acids. Germline values: CDR1 GTSNPN, CDR2 SVGIG (reference sequence). CDR3 sequence reads: CAWDQSGDTQYF. CDR3 in DNA: TGTGCCTGGGACCAATCGGGTGATACGCAGTATTTT.

The chain couples TRBV29-1 to TRBJ2-5; D is possibly TRBD2 (7 bases). V lost 3 bases and J lost 1, with 9 bases in between. The germline V gene encodes CDR1 SQVTM and CDR2 ANQGSEA. This CDR3 has 13 residues. CDR3 nucleotides: TGCAGCGTTGAGGGGGGGCCCCAAGAGACCCAGTACTTC. Residues: CSVEGGPQETQYF.

The V call is TRBV9, the J call TRBJ2-5, with 10 positions matching TRBD2. Germline CDR1 and CDR2: SGDLS and YYNGEE. V dropped 0 bases and J dropped 5; count of bases not matched to a gene: 7. The CDR3 has 16 residues. The CDR3 here is CASSVGLAGGGETQYF. For the CDR3, the DNA is TGTGCCAGCAGCGTAGGATTAGCGGGAGGAGGTGAGACCCAGTACTTC.

The chain combines TRBV7-3 with TRBJ1-6; possibly TRBD1 for D (6 bases). The CDR3 covers 15 residues. The germline gives CDR1 SGHTA, CDR2 FQGTGA. Trimming pared 4 bases from V and 0 bases from J, leaving 7 bases between. The CDR3 DNA reads as TGTGCCAGCAGCTCGGACAGCTCCTATAATTCACCCCTCCACTTT. It yields the protein CASSSDSSYNSPLHF.